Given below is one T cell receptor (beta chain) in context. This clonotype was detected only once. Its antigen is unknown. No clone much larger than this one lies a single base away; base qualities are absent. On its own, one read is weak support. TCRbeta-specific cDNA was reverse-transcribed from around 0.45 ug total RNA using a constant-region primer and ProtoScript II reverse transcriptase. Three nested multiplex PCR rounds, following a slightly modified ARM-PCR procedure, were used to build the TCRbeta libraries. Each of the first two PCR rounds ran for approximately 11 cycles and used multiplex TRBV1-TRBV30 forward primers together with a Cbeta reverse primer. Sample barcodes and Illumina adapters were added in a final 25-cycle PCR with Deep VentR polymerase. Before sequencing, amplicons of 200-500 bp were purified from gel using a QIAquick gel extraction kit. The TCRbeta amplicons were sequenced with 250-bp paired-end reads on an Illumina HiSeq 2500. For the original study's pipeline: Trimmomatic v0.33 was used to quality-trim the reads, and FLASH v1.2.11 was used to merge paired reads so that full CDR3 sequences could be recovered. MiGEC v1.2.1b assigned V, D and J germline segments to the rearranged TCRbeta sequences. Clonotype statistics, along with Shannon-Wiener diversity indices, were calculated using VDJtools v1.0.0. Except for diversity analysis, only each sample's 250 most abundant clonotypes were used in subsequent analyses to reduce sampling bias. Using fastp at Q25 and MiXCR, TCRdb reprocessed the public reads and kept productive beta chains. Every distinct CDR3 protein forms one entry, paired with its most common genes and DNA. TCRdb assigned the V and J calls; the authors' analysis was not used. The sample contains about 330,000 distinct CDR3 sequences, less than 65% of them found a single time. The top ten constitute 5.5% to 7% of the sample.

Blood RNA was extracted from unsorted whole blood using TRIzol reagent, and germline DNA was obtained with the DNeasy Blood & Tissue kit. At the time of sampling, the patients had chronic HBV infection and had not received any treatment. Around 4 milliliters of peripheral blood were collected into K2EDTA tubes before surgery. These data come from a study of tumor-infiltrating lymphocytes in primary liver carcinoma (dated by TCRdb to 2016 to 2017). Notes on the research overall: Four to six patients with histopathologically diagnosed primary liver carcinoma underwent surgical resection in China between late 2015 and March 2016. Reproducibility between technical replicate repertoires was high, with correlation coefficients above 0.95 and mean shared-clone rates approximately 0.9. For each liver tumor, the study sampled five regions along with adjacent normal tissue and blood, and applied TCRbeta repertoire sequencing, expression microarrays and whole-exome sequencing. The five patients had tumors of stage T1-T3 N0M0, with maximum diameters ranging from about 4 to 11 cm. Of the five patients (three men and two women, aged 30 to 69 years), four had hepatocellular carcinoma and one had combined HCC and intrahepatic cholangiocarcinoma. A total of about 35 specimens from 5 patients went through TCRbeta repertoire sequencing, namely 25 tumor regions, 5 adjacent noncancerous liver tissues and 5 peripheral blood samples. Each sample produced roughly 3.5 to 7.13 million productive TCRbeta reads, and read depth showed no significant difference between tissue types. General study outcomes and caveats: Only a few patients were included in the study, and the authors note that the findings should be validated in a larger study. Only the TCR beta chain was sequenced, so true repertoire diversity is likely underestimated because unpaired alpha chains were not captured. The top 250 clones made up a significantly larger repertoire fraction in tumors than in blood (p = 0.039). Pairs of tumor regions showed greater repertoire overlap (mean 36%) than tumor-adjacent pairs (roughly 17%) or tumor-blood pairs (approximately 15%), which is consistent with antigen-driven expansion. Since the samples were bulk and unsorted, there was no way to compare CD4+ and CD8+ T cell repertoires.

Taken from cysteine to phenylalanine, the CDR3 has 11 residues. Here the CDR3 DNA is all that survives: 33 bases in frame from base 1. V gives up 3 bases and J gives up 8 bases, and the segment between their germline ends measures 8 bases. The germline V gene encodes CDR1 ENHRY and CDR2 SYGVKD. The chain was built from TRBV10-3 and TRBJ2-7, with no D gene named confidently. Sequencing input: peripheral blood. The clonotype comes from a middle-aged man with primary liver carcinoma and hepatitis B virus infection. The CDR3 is CAISEAGQQYF. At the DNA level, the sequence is TGTGCCATCAGTGAAGCCGGGCAGCAGTACTTC.